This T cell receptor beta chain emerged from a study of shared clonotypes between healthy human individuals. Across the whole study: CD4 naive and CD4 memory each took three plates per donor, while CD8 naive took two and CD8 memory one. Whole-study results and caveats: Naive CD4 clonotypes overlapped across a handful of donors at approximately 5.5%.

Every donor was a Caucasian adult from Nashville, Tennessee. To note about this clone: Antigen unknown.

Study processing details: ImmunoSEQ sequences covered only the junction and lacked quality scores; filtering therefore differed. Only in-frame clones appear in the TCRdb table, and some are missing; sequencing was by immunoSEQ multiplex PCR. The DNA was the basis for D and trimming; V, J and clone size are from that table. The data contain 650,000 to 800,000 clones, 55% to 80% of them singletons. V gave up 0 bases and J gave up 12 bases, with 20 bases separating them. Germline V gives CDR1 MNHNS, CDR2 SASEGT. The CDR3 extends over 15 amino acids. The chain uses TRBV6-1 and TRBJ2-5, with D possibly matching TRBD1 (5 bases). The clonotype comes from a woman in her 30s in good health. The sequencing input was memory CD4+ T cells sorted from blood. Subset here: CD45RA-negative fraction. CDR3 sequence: CASSEARWGRQLKYF. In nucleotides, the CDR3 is TGTGCCAGCAGTGAAGCTCGATGGGGCAGGCAGTTGAAGTACTTC.